What follows are 30 T cell receptor beta chains derived from one specimen sequenced in a study of patients and donors after allogeneic stem cell transplantation. Using its own MiXCR run on the RT-PCR reads, TCRdb lists one record per CDR3 protein. Here the sample spans 150,000 to 250,000 distinct CDR3 sequences, around two fifths being singletons. What was sequenced was blood, either unsorted or a sorted T cell fraction (not recorded which). These receptors originate from a human donor who was either an allogeneic HSCT recipient or a stem cell or donor lymphocyte infusion donor (not recorded which). It is not recorded whose cells these are; they may come from a transplant donor.

The chain's CDR3 is CASSFLQGYGNTIYF. CDR3 bases: TGTGCCAGCAGCTTTCTACAGGGCTACGGAAACACCATATATTTT. The chain carries TRBV5-5 and TRBJ1-3, with D perhaps matching TRBD1 (6 bases). CDR3 length: 15 amino acids. V dropped 2 bases and J dropped 4 bases, with 13 bases sitting between them. Germline CDR1 reads SGHKS; CDR2 reads YYEKEE (reference sequence).

The chain combines TRBV5-1 with TRBJ2-7; 8 bases line up with TRBD1. Trimming removed 2 bases from V and 0 bases from J; junction bases left unmatched: 10. Looked up from germline, CDR1 is SGHRS and CDR2 is YFSETQ. This CDR3 has 17 residues. CDR3 region: CASSLDRGHLSSYEQYF. The CDR3 nucleotides are TGCGCCAGCAGCTTAGACAGGGGACACCTTAGCTCCTACGAGCAGTACTTC.

The chain combines TRBV7-8 with TRBJ2-1; 11 bases are a match to TRBD2. Trimming cost V 5 bases and J 1 base; bases outside gene matches: 4. CDR3 length: 16 amino acids. The germline CDR1 and CDR2 sequences are SGHVS and FQNEAQ. The CDR3 DNA follows: TGTGCCAGCAGCCCCACTAGCGGGAGTTCCTACAATGAGCAGTTCTTC. Encoded protein: CASSPTSGSSYNEQFF. Complete variable domain (other parts from reference TRBV7-8 and TRBJ2-1): GAGVSQSPRYKVAKRGQDVALRCDPISGHVSLFWYQQALGQGPEFLTYFQNEAQLDKSGLPSDRFFAERPEGSVSTLKIQRTQQEDSAVYLCASSPTSGSSYNEQFFGPGTRLTVL.

This clonotype was detected only once. This chain connects TRBV29-1 to TRBJ2-1; TRBD2 aligns across 7 bases. The germline V gene has CDR1 SQVTM and CDR2 ANQGSEA. The CDR3 has 13 residues. V lost 5 bases to trimming and J lost 5 bases; unmatched junction nucleotides: 6. The chain's CDR3 is CSVPGLTHNEQFF. The CDR3 DNA follows: TGCAGCGTTCCGGGACTAACCCACAATGAGCAGTTCTTC.

The CDR3 here is CASRERGSSYNEQFF. The CDR3 DNA reads TGTGCCAGCAGAGAGCGGGGGAGCTCCTACAATGAGCAGTTCTTC. The gene calls are TRBV28 and TRBJ2-1; 8 bases are shared with TRBD2. The germline V gene encodes CDR1 MDHEN and CDR2 SYDVKM. Trimming cost V 6 bases and J 0 bases; bases outside gene matches: 4. CDR3 size: 15 residues.

In regard to this clonotype: Germline and junction disagree at one end, which may indicate a read error. The chain is built from TRBV15 and TRBJ2-7; perhaps TRBD1 as D (6 bases). Per the germline V gene, CDR1 is LNHNV and CDR2 is YYDKDF (reference sequence). This CDR3 has 11 amino acids. CDR3 residues: CATSRDGTPLF. The CDR3 DNA sequence: TGTGCCACCAGCAGAGATGGGACACCCCTCTTC. Full variable domain (remainder filled in from reference TRBV15 and TRBJ2-7): DAMVIQNPRYQVTQFGKPVTLSCSQTLNHNVMYWYQQKSSQAPKLLFHYYDKDFNNEADTPDNFQSRRPNTSFCFLDIRSPGLGDTAMYLCATSRDGTPLFGPGTRLTVT.

This clonotype was seen a handful of times. This chain links TRBV5-6 with TRBJ1-2; D remains unclear. Germline CDR1 is SGHDT and CDR2 is YYEEEE. The ends were cut back, 1 base at V and 3 bases at J, with 10 bases in the middle. The CDR3 runs 14 residues. The CDR3 nucleotides read TGTGCCAGCAGCTTGAAGGAGAATCACTATGGCTACACCTTC. Protein product: CASSLKENHYGYTF.

This sequence joins TRBV5-1 and TRBJ2-1, with 12 bases identical to TRBD2. The CDR3 is 16 amino acids. Looked up from germline, CDR1 is SGHRS and CDR2 is YFSETQ. V dropped 0 bases and J dropped 3; count of bases not matched to a gene: 1. The CDR3 coding sequence is TGCGCCAGCAGCTTGGTACTAGCGGGAGGCTACAATGAGCAGTTCTTC. It translates to CASSLVLAGGYNEQFF.

This chain uses TRBV6-6 with TRBJ1-2, with D maybe TRBD1 (5 bases). The CDR3 runs 12 residues. V dropped 6 bases and J dropped 8 bases, with 13 bases sitting between them. CDR1 MNHNY and CDR2 SVGAGI come from the germline V gene (reference sequence). The CDR3 region is CASRGGTEGYTF. The CDR3 DNA reads as TGTGCCAGCAGGGGGGGGACGGAAGGCTACACCTTC.

The chain is built from TRBV30 and TRBJ1-2; a possible D gene is TRBD1 (6 bases). The CDR3 sequence is 13 residues long. Germline V gene data show CDR1 as GTSNPN and CDR2 as SVGIG (reference sequence). V lost 0 bases to trimming and J lost 8 bases, with 13 bases between them. The DNA for the CDR3 is TGTGCCTGGAGTGTAGACAGGCCAAGGGGCTACACCTTC. The encoded protein is CAWSVDRPRGYTF.

The CDR3 DNA sequence: TGCAGCGCGACAGATTACTATGGCTACACCTTC. Protein product: CSATDYYGYTF. The chain couples TRBV29-1 to TRBJ1-2; perhaps TRBD1 as D (5 bases). CDR1 is SQVTM, CDR2 ANQGSEA, per germline. V dropped 7 bases and J dropped 3 bases, with 9 bases sitting between them. There are 11 residues in the CDR3.

The chain employs TRBV29-1 and TRBJ2-5; D remains unclear. Germline CDR1 is SQVTM and CDR2 is ANQGSEA. V was shortened by 1 base and J by 0 bases, with 12 bases between the two germline ends. This CDR3 is 15 amino acids long. DNA for the CDR3: TGCAGCGTTGAAGTGGGCGATGAAAACCAAGAGACCCAGTACTTC. It encodes CSVEVGDENQETQYF.

J is TRBJ1-1 and V is TRBV20-1; 7 nucleotides align to TRBD1. Per germline, CDR1 DFQATT and CDR2 SNEGSKA (reference sequence). J was trimmed by 3 bases and V by 2 bases; bases with no gene match: 6. The CDR3 consists of 14 residues. The CDR3 DNA reads as TGCAGTGCTAGACTTGGGACAGACTACACTGAAGCTTTCTTT. Its translation: CSARLGTDYTEAFF.

The rearrangement links TRBV12-3 or TRBV12-4 to TRBJ2-1, with a possible D match to TRBD1 (5 bases). Deletions cut 1 base from V and 2 bases from J, with 6 bases between. There are 14 residues in the CDR3. DNA for the CDR3: TGTGCCAGCAGTTTAGTGACAGCCTACAATGAGCAGTTCTTC. It is translated as CASSLVTAYNEQFF.

V usage is TRBV7-9 and J usage is TRBJ1-2; D is unresolved. The CDR3 has 15 amino acids. Trimming took off 1 base at V and 2 bases at J, with 11 bases between the two ends. Germline CDR1 and CDR2: SEHNR and FQNEAQ (reference sequence). The DNA of the CDR3 is TGTGCCAGCAGCTTAGATCCCGGTCCGAACTATGGCTACACCTTC. It yields the protein CASSLDPGPNYGYTF.

This clonotype was counted only a few times. The chain is built from TRBV27 and TRBJ1-1; the D gene is possibly TRBD1 (5 bases). The CDR3 loop spans 13 amino acids. The V end was cut by 8 bases, the J end by 5 bases, with 15 bases between. CDR1 and CDR2 from the germline V gene are MNHEY and SMNVEV (reference sequence). CDR3 sequence: CASGLQGWTEAFF. CDR3 nucleotide sequence: TGTGCCAGCGGTCTTCAGGGATGGACTGAAGCTTTCTTT.

The chain combines TRBV5-1 with TRBJ1-4; no clear D. The CDR3 has 14 residues. The germline V and J ends were trimmed by 2 bases and 4 bases, with 9 bases remaining between them. Germline V gene sequence: CDR1 SGHRS, CDR2 YFSETQ. CDR3: CASSLESFNEKLFF. DNA of the CDR3: TGCGCCAGCAGCTTAGAGAGTTTTAATGAAAAACTGTTTTTT. Using reference TRBV5-1 and TRBJ1-4 for the parts outside the CDR3, the full variable domain is KAGVTQTPRYLIKTRGQQVTLSCSPISGHRSVSWYQQTPGQGLQFLFEYFSETQRNKGNFPGRFSGRQFSNSRSEMNVSTLELGDSALYLCASSLESFNEKLFFGSGTQLSVL.

This clonotype occurred a few times. The chain couples TRBV12-3 or TRBV12-4 to TRBJ2-2; 10 nucleotides agree with TRBD1. The CDR3 is made up of 16 amino acids. Trimming removed 3 bases from V and 7 bases from J; junction bases left unmatched: 8. The CDR3 sequence: CASSFPRQGAGGELFF. CDR3 nucleotides: TGTGCCAGCAGTTTCCCGCGACAGGGGGCGGGCGGGGAGCTGTTTTTT.

This clonotype was detected only a few times. Mismatch with germline at one junction end may stem from a read error. This chain links TRBV7-9 with TRBJ1-3; no clear D gene. This CDR3 has 16 residues. CDR1 and CDR2 (germline): SEHNR, FQNEAQ (reference sequence). The CDR3 spells CASSLDSPDSGNTIYF. CDR3 DNA sequence: TGTGCCAGCAGCTTAGACAGCCCCGACTCTGGAAACACCATATATTTC.

The chain is built from TRBV7-2 and TRBJ1-1; 7 nucleotides match TRBD1. J was trimmed by 1 base and V by 3 bases; bases with no gene match: 8. The CDR3 is 16 amino acids. Germline CDR1 and CDR2: SGHTA and FQGNSA. This chain's CDR3 is CASSFDRAIRNTEAFF. In DNA form, the CDR3 reads TGTGCCAGCAGCTTTGACAGGGCTATTAGGAACACTGAAGCTTTCTTT.

The chain has TRBV29-1 and TRBJ1-4; a weak D match, TRBD1 (5 bases). With 4 bases removed from V and 7 bases from J, the gap between germline ends came to 16 bases. CDR3 length: 14 residues. Germline values: CDR1 SQVTM, CDR2 ANQGSEA. The CDR3 DNA sequence: TGCAGCGTTGGTGGGACGGGGGAAGGTGAAAAACTGTTTTTT. It translates to CSVGGTGEGEKLFF.

In DNA, the CDR3 is TGCGCCAGCAGCCATGGAGAGACCCAGTACTTC. It codes for CASSHGETQYF. The gene calls are TRBV4-1 and TRBJ2-5; D uncertain. The CDR3 has 11 residues. V lost 3 bases to trimming and J lost 4 bases, with 3 bases between them. Per germline, CDR1 MGHRA and CDR2 YSYEKL.

This chain joins TRBV11-3 and TRBJ2-2; D not certain. CDR1 SGHNT and CDR2 YENEEA come from the germline V gene. The CDR3 is 15 amino acids. V was clipped by 5 bases and J by 2 bases, with 12 bases between them. CDR3 DNA sequence: TGTGCCAGCAGCCTCGGACGGTATAACACCGGGGAGCTGTTTTTT. Protein sequence: CASSLGRYNTGELFF.

This chain joins TRBV9 and TRBJ2-7, with a possible D match to TRBD2 (5 bases). There are 12 residues in the CDR3. CDR1 is SGDLS, CDR2 YYNGEE, per germline. Trimming pared 3 bases from V and 4 bases from J, leaving 8 bases between. The CDR3, as DNA: TGTGCCAGCAGCGGGGAGTCGTACGAGCAGTACTTC. Protein product: CASSGESYEQYF.

The sample holds a few counts of this clonotype. The J gene is TRBJ1-1, the V gene TRBV20-1; 9 bases line up with TRBD1. Germline lookup yields CDR1 DFQATT and CDR2 SNEGSKA (reference sequence). After removal of 0 bases from V and 0 bases from J, the junction contained 2 bases not matched to a gene. The CDR3 contains 15 residues. As DNA, the CDR3 is TGCAGTGCTAGAGAAACAGGGGGCCTGAACACTGAAGCTTTCTTT. Its translation: CSARETGGLNTEAFF.

This clonotype was seen a few times. CDR3 coding DNA: TGCATGCCGGGACAGGAAACCTACAATGAGCAGTTCTTC. Translation: CMPGQETYNEQFF. The V call is TRBV20-1, the J call TRBJ2-1, with 8 bases aligning to TRBD1. This CDR3 region has 13 residues. Looked up from germline, CDR1 is DFQATT and CDR2 is SNEGSKA (reference sequence).

The J gene is TRBJ2-2, the V gene TRBV15; D possibly matches TRBD1 or TRBD2 (5 bases each). Germline loops: CDR1 LNHNV, CDR2 YYDKDF (reference sequence). With 0 bases removed from V and 6 bases from J, the gap between germline ends came to 11 bases. The CDR3 is 15 amino acids. This chain's CDR3 is CATSREGPWSGELFF. CDR3 bases: TGTGCCACCAGCAGAGAGGGACCCTGGTCCGGGGAGCTGTTTTTT.

This clonotype appeared a few times. The rearrangement links TRBV20-1 to TRBJ1-5, with D hard to call. The germline V gene has CDR1 DFQATT and CDR2 SNEGSKA (reference sequence). Deletions cut 2 bases from V and 3 bases from J, with 8 bases between. The CDR3 totals 13 residues. In DNA form, the CDR3 reads TGCAGTGCTAGATTTAGGGACAATCAGCCCCAGCATTTT. Translation: CSARFRDNQPQHF.

In its sample, this clonotype was seen a few times. This chain links TRBV2 with TRBJ1-4; tentative D call: TRBD1 (5 bases). Between the trimmed V and J ends, which lost 2 bases and 5 bases, there was a span of 12 bases. This CDR3 is built from 15 residues. CDR1 is SNHLY and CDR2 is FYNNEI in the germline V gene. CDR3 nucleotides: TGTGCCAGCAGTGAAACCGGGGCCAGGAATGAAAAACTGTTTTTT. This gives the protein CASSETGARNEKLFF.

This chain links TRBV29-1 with TRBJ2-3; TRBD2 matches at 12 bases. There are 15 residues in the CDR3. Per germline, CDR1 SQVTM and CDR2 ANQGSEA. V was pared by 1 base and J by 2 bases, with 1 base of the junction left unmatched. The CDR3 DNA follows: TGCAGCGTTGAAGGGACTAGCGGGATCACAGATACGCAGTATTTT. This sequence encodes CSVEGTSGITDTQYF.